Below, 29 T cell receptor beta chains from the same sample are listed, as sequenced in a study of OX40 agonist ivuxolimab in advanced cancers. TCRdb keeps only in-frame clones here, not all; method: immunoSEQ multiplex PCR. The sample lists 50,000 to 60,000 clones; approximately 87% were seen once. The sequencing here drew on CD4+ or CD8+ T cells sorted from blood, taken in a trial of the OX40 agonist ivuxolimab. The receptors were sampled from an adult with an advanced solid tumor such as melanoma, head and neck, liver or kidney cancer.

This chain connects TRBV6-1 to TRBJ2-3; no clear D. From germline, CDR1 is MNHNS and CDR2 SASEGT. Trimming left V 5 bases short and J 4 bases short, with 1 base between. This CDR3 region has 10 residues. The CDR3 reads CASSPDTQYF. DNA of the CDR3: TGTGCCAGCAGTCCAGATACGCAGTATTTT.

The chain joins TRBV5-5 to TRBJ1-4; 7 bases agree with TRBD1. After removal of 4 bases from V and 4 bases from J, the junction contained 7 bases not matched to a gene. This CDR3 comprises 15 residues. Germline CDR1 SGHKS, CDR2 YYEKEE (reference sequence). Here the CDR3 DNA reads TGTGCCAGCAGCCTAGAGGGGACAGATAATGAAAAACTGTTTTTT. This gives the protein CASSLEGTDNEKLFF.

The gene calls are TRBV25-1 and TRBJ1-3; D unclear. The CDR3 is 13 amino acids. Germline CDR1 and CDR2: MGHDK and SYGVNS. In nucleotides, the CDR3 is TGTGCGTCAAGAGAACCCCCTGGAAACACCATATATTTT. Translation: CASREPPGNTIYF.

This chain uses TRBV19 with TRBJ2-3; 8 nucleotides line up with TRBD1. The CDR3 is made up of 16 amino acids. J gave up 0 bases and V 4 bases, and 6 bases lay outside the gene matches. CDR1 is LNHDA, CDR2 SQIVND, per germline (reference sequence). CDR3 residues: CASSNIGQGSTDTQYF. CDR3 nucleotide sequence: TGTGCCAGTAGTAATATCGGACAGGGAAGCACAGATACGCAGTATTTT.

This chain uses TRBV19 with TRBJ1-5, with D maybe TRBD1 (6 bases). This CDR3 has 15 residues. Germline V CDR1 and CDR2: LNHDA, SQIVND (reference sequence). Trimming shortened V by 4 bases and J by 6 bases, and 16 bases separated the two germline ends. In nucleotides, the CDR3 is TGTGCCAGTAGTACCCCGGGCGGGGGCAGTCAGCCCCAGCATTTT. It is translated as CASSTPGGGSQPQHF.

This chain joins TRBV9 and TRBJ1-6; TRBD1 is a possible D gene (6 bases). Germline V lookup: CDR1 SGDLS, CDR2 YYNGEE. Trimming took 3 bases from V and 7 from J, leaving 17 bases between them. The CDR3 contains 16 residues. CDR3 coding DNA: TGTGCCAGCAGCGCCCGAGAGGGGGGTACAAATTCACCCCTCCACTTT. It codes for CASSAREGGTNSPLHF. The full variable domain, rest sourced from reference TRBV9 and TRBJ1-6, is DSGVTQTPKHLITATGQRVTLRCSPRSGDLSVYWYQQSLDQGLQFLIQYYNGEERAKGNILERFSAQQFPDLHSELNLSSLELGDSALYFCASSAREGGTNSPLHFGNGTRLTVT.

V usage is TRBV21-1 and J usage is TRBJ2-7; the table names TRBD2, a call not compared with the DNA. TRBV21-1 is a documented pseudogene. The CDR3 covers 13 residues. For the CDR3, the DNA is TGTGCCAGCACAAAGCGGGGGCCCTACGAGCAGTACTTC. This translates into CASTKRGPYEQYF.

V is TRBV6-1 and J is TRBJ2-7; 8 nucleotides match TRBD1. The J segment lost 3 bases and the V segment lost 10 bases, leaving 14 bases of the junction unmatched. The CDR3 totals 15 residues. The V gene's germline CDR1 is MNHNS and CDR2 SASEGT. CDR3 amino acids: CANSLNRGIDYEQYF. The CDR3 bases are TGTGCCAACTCGCTGAACAGGGGGATAGACTACGAGCAGTACTTC.

This clone was picked up a small number of times. This sequence joins TRBV19 and TRBJ1-6; the match to TRBD1 covers 7 bases. The V gene's germline CDR1 is LNHDA and CDR2 SQIVND (reference sequence). The CDR3 spans 13 residues. V shed 7 bases and J 7 bases; nucleotides not matched to a gene: 4. The CDR3 here is CASKGTVNSPLHF. CDR3 in DNA: TGTGCCAGTAAGGGGACAGTGAATTCACCCCTCCACTTT. Full variable domain (remainder filled in from reference TRBV19 and TRBJ1-6): DGGITQSPKYLFRKEGQNVTLSCEQNLNHDAMYWYRQDPGQGLRLIYYSQIVNDFQKGDIAEGYSVSREKKESFPLTVTSAQKNPTAFYLCASKGTVNSPLHFGNGTRLTVT.

The rearrangement joins TRBV7-6 to TRBJ1-6; 8 positions agree with TRBD1. The CDR3 sequence is 14 residues long. Trimming at V came to 5 bases and at J to 7 bases, leaving 4 bases not matched to a gene. Germline CDR1 SGHVS, CDR2 FNYEAQ. CDR3 protein: CASSADRGNSPLHF. The CDR3 bases are TGTGCCAGCAGCGCCGACAGGGGCAATTCACCCCTCCACTTT.

This chain links TRBV7-2 with TRBJ2-7; D is uncertain. This CDR3 contains 13 residues. V gave up 4 bases and J gave up 6 bases, with 13 bases separating them. Per germline, CDR1 SGHTA and CDR2 FQGNSA. CDR3 amino acids: CASSSSVESEQYF. CDR3 in DNA: TGTGCCAGCAGCTCCTCGGTCGAGAGCGAGCAGTACTTC.

The genes are TRBV11-2 and TRBJ2-3; maybe TRBD1 (6 bases). V was cut by 1 base and J by 4 bases, with 9 bases left in between. Germline loops: CDR1 SGHAT, CDR2 FQNNGV. This CDR3 is 14 amino acids long. The CDR3 reads CASSLVQGSDTQYF. CDR3 bases: TGTGCCAGCAGCTTAGTTCAGGGGTCAGATACGCAGTATTTT.

This clone was observed a handful of times. The chain recombines TRBV19 with TRBJ1-4; D is unclear. Germline V CDR1 and CDR2: LNHDA, SQIVND (reference sequence). The CDR3 totals 14 residues. The ends were cut back, 5 bases at V and 6 bases at J, with 13 bases in the middle. CDR3 coding DNA: TGTGCCAGTAGTCACGTGGGCATTGATGAAAAACTGTTTTTT. The encoded protein is CASSHVGIDEKLFF. The complete variable domain, with remaining parts taken from reference TRBV19 and TRBJ1-4, reads DGGITQSPKYLFRKEGQNVTLSCEQNLNHDAMYWYRQDPGQGLRLIYYSQIVNDFQKGDIAEGYSVSREKKESFPLTVTSAQKNPTAFYLCASSHVGIDEKLFFGSGTQLSVL.

The V gene is TRBV2, the J gene TRBJ1-4; D gene uncertain. Germline assignment: CDR1 SNHLY and CDR2 FYNNEI. The CDR3 is made up of 13 amino acids. With 6 bases removed from V and 5 bases from J, the gap between germline ends came to 10 bases. The chain's CDR3 is CASRTGRNEKLFF. CDR3 bases: TGTGCCAGCAGGACTGGTAGGAATGAAAAACTGTTTTTT.

V gene TRBV9 combines with J gene TRBJ2-7; TRBD2 is a possible D gene (6 bases). Germline CDR1 reads SGDLS; CDR2 reads YYNGEE. The ends were cut back, 0 bases at V and 2 bases at J, with 12 bases in the middle. The CDR3 has 15 amino acids. CDR3 region: CASSVGAEGPYEQYF. The DNA of the CDR3 is TGTGCCAGCAGCGTAGGGGCGGAGGGGCCCTACGAGCAGTACTTC.

The chain joins TRBV10-3 to TRBJ1-2, with no clear D. Germline V lookup: CDR1 ENHRY, CDR2 SYGVKD. V shed 2 bases and J shed 1 base, with 11 bases lying between them. CDR3 length: 15 residues. CDR3 sequence: CAISERAGGNYGYTF. CDR3 bases: TGTGCCATCAGTGAGAGGGCAGGAGGTAACTATGGCTACACCTTC.

This rearrangement joins TRBV28 to TRBJ2-3; D remains unclear. The germline V gene encodes CDR1 MDHEN and CDR2 SYDVKM. This CDR3 comprises 12 residues. Deletions cut 3 bases from V and 8 bases from J, with 9 bases between. CDR3 loop: CASSLSQPTQYF. CDR3 bases: TGTGCCAGCAGTTTGAGCCAGCCTACGCAGTATTTT.

The J gene is TRBJ1-6, the V gene TRBV29-1; 7 positions agree with TRBD1. CDR1 and CDR2 (germline): SQVTM, ANQGSEA. The CDR3 loop spans 13 amino acids. Trimming took 4 bases from V and 7 from J; bases not matched to a gene: 4. CDR3 bases: TGCAGCGTTGCGACAGGGATAAATTCACCCCTCCACTTT. The encoded protein is CSVATGINSPLHF.

This clone appeared once. The rearrangement joins TRBV18 to TRBJ1-1; D gene uncertain. Germline V gene sequence: CDR1 KGHSH, CDR2 LQKENI. The CDR3 is 13 residues long. Trimming left V 5 bases short and J 1 base short, with 8 bases between. The CDR3 region is CASSSGPNTEAFF. CDR3 nucleotide sequence: TGTGCCAGCTCATCCGGCCCGAACACTGAAGCTTTCTTT.

This CDR3 reads CASSPDRPTIYGYTF. CDR3 DNA sequence: TGTGCCAGCAGCCCGGACAGGCCTACGATCTATGGCTACACCTTC. The rearrangement joins TRBV5-5 to TRBJ1-2, with 7 positions matching TRBD1. The CDR3 loop spans 15 amino acids. The J segment lost 4 bases and the V segment lost 4 bases, leaving 10 bases of the junction unmatched. Germline V lookup: CDR1 SGHKS, CDR2 YYEKEE (reference sequence). The full variable domain, completed using reference TRBV5-5 and TRBJ1-2, is DAGVTQSPTHLIKTRGQQVTLRCSPISGHKSVSWYQQVLGQGPQFIFQYYEKEERGRGNFPDRFSARQFPNYSSELNVNALLLGDSALYLCASSPDRPTIYGYTFGSGTRLTVV.

V usage is TRBV7-8 and J usage is TRBJ1-1, with a weak D call TRBD1 (6 bases). V was cut by 5 bases and J by 0 bases, with 16 bases left in between. The V gene's germline CDR1 is SGHVS and CDR2 FQNEAQ. This CDR3 has 16 amino acids. The CDR3 DNA is TGTGCCAGCAGCAGAAGGGGGGGGCCCTTGAACACTGAAGCTTTCTTT. It translates to CASSRRGGPLNTEAFF.

This rearrangement joins TRBV12-5 to TRBJ1-1; TRBD1 matches 10 bases. Germline lookup yields CDR1 LGHNT and CDR2 FRNRAP. Trimming took 8 bases from V and 0 from J; bases not matched to a gene: 6. The CDR3 sequence is 15 residues long. CDR3 coding DNA: TGTGCTAGTTCGACAGGGGGCTTTGTGAACACTGAAGCTTTCTTT. Translated: CASSTGGFVNTEAFF. Based on the CDR3 plus reference TRBV12-5 and TRBJ1-1, the full variable domain is DARVTQTPRHKVTEMGQEVTMRCQPILGHNTVFWYRQTMMQGLELLAYFRNRAPLDDSGMPKDRFSAEMPDATLATLKIQPSEPRDSAVYFCASSTGGFVNTEAFFGQGTRLTVV.

A few counts support this clone. The V gene is TRBV6-1, the J gene TRBJ1-2; unclear D gene. The V gene lost 0 bases and the J gene lost 2 bases, with 13 bases spanning the gap. Germline V gives CDR1 MNHNS, CDR2 SASEGT. The CDR3 is 16 residues long. CDR3 DNA sequence: TGTGCCAGCAGTGAAGCCTATGGGCGGTTGAACTATGGCTACACCTTC. Translated: CASSEAYGRLNYGYTF.

The chain has TRBV4-1 and TRBJ2-7; D is uncertain. Between the trimmed V and J ends, which lost 0 bases and 6 bases, there was a span of 6 bases. The CDR3 covers 12 residues. CDR1 MGHRA and CDR2 YSYEKL come from the germline V gene. The CDR3 bases are TGCGCCAGCAGCCAAGAGGTGGGCGAGCAGTACTTC. Translated, it gives CASSQEVGEQYF.

The rearrangement uses TRBV7-7 and TRBJ2-3; TRBD2 matches 7 bases. This CDR3 is 15 amino acids long. After removal of 5 bases from V and 4 bases from J, the junction contained 9 bases not matched to a gene. The germline gives CDR1 SSHAT, CDR2 FNYEAQ (reference sequence). The CDR3 loop reads CASSLYGGVADTQYF. CDR3 DNA sequence: TGTGCCAGCAGCCTATATGGGGGGGTTGCAGATACGCAGTATTTT. Full variable domain (outside the CDR3, taken from reference TRBV7-7 and TRBJ2-3): GAGVSQSPRYKVTKRGQDVTLRCDPISSHATLYWYQQALGQGPEFLTYFNYEAQPDKSGLPSDRFSAERPEGSISTLTIQRTEQRDSAMYRCASSLYGGVADTQYFGPGTRLTVL.

The CDR3 coding sequence is TGTGCCAGCAGACGGGGGGGGAACACTGAAGCTTTCTTT. Translation: CASRRGGNTEAFF. The V gene is TRBV2, the J gene TRBJ1-1, with D perhaps matching TRBD1 (5 bases). The CDR3 covers 13 residues. V was clipped by 6 bases and J by 1 base, with 9 bases between them. Germline CDR1 and CDR2: SNHLY and FYNNEI.

The gene calls are TRBV11-2 and TRBJ1-2, with 8 nucleotides matching TRBD1. CDR1 is SGHAT, CDR2 FQNNGV, per germline. J gave up 6 bases and V 5 bases, and 14 bases lay outside the gene matches. This CDR3 comprises 16 residues. The CDR3, as DNA: TGTGCCAGCAGCCGAAGGACAGGGATCATAAAGGATGGCTACACCTTC. Translation gives CASSRRTGIIKDGYTF. The complete variable domain, with remaining parts taken from reference TRBV11-2 and TRBJ1-2, reads EAGVAQSPRYKIIEKRQSVAFWCNPISGHATLYWYQQILGQGPKLLIQFQNNGVVDDSQLPKDRFSAERLKGVDSTLKIQPAKLEDSAVYLCASSRRTGIIKDGYTFGSGTRLTVV.

The rearrangement joins TRBV9 to TRBJ1-1, with D hard to call. Germline values: CDR1 SGDLS, CDR2 YYNGEE. The germline V and J ends were trimmed by 3 bases and 1 base, with 7 bases remaining between them. The CDR3 covers 13 residues. CDR3 sequence reads: CASSAIENTEAFF. The CDR3 DNA reads TGTGCCAGCAGCGCCATAGAGAACACTGAAGCTTTCTTT.

The chain employs TRBV5-5 and TRBJ2-5; D possibly corresponds to TRBD1 (5 bases). This CDR3 region has 13 residues. The germline V gene has CDR1 SGHKS and CDR2 YYEKEE (reference sequence). Trimming pared 0 bases from V and 5 bases from J, leaving 8 bases between. CDR3 in DNA: TGTGCCAGCAGCTTGGGGGGCAAGGAGACCCAGTACTTC. It encodes CASSLGGKETQYF.